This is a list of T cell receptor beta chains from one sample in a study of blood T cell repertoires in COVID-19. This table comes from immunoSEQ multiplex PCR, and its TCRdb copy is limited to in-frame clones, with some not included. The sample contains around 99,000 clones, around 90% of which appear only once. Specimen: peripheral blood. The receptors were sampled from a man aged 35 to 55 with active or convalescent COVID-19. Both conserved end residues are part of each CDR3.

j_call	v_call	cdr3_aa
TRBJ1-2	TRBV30	CAWSVPPGVGYTF
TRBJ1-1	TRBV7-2	CASSLQGVLNQAFF
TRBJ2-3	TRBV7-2	CASSFGTSEYF
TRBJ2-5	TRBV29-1	CSVSGETQYF
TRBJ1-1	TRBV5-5	CASRGRLNTEAFF
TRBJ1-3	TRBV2	CASSESRARDYGNTIYF
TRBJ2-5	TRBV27	CASSSSPGLAGKYQETQYF
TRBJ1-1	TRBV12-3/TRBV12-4	CASSPRTVTEAFF
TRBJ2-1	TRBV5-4	CASSTRLDRSSYNEQFF
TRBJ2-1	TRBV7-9	CASSPPQNYNEQFF
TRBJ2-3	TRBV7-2	CASTILAGKGSDTQYF
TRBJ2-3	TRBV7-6	CASSQGARGTDTQYF
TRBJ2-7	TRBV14	CASSPWRGEFIYEQYF
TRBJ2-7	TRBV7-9	CASSLGQGEDEQYF
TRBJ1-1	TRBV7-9	CASSSQGHASEAFF
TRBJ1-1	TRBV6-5	CASSPQGGDPEAFF
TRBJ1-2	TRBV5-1	CASSLDIGANYGYTF
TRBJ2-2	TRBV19	CASSQAGANTGELFF
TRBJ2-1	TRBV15	CATSRVEGGPYEQFF
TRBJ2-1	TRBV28	CASSQRLAGGRGEQFF
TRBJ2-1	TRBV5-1	CASSPGQGGSDEQFF
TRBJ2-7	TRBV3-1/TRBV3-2	CASSRGTGNYEQYF
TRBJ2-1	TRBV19	CASSILLLAGGEQFF
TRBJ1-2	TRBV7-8	CASSPQTGGYGYTF
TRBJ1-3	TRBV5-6	CASRGLGGENTIYF
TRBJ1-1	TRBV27	CASRGATEAFF
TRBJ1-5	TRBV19	CASGERSAGGGSNQPQHF
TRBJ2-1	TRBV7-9	CASSLQLDRVGNEQFF
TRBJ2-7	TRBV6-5	CASSYKWGGYEQYF
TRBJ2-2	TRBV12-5	CASGPHGDTGELFF
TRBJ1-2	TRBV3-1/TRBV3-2	CASSQESSRGSIGYTF
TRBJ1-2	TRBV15	CATSRMDRGVYNGYTF
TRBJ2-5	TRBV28	CASGLAGAQETQYF
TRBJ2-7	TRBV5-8	CASSPTGDYEQYF
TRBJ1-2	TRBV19	CASHTGQTKANYGYTF
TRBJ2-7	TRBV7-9	CASSLDQGIYEQYF
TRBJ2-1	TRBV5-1	CASSLRVLENEQFF
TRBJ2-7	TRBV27	CASSLSGRLFTYEQYF
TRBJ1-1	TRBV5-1	CASSPMGGTEAFF
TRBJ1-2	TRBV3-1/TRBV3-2	CASSQDSSGRLAGYTF
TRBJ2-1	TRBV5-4	CASTEGNNEQFF
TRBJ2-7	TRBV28	CASSLSRAYEQYF
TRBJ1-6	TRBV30	CAAQTVQLSSPLHF
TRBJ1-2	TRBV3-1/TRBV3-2	CASSLGETGYGYTF
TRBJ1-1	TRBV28	CASSSSLGTGMGMRAFF
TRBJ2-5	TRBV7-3	CASSLVAASTETQYF
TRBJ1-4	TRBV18	CASSPPSRAGLEKLFF
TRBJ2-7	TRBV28	CASNLGPVFPEQYF
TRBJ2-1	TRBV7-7	CASSLNPSGSEQFF
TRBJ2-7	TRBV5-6	CASSLIREWTYEQYF
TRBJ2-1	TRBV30	CAWSVGGSNEQFF